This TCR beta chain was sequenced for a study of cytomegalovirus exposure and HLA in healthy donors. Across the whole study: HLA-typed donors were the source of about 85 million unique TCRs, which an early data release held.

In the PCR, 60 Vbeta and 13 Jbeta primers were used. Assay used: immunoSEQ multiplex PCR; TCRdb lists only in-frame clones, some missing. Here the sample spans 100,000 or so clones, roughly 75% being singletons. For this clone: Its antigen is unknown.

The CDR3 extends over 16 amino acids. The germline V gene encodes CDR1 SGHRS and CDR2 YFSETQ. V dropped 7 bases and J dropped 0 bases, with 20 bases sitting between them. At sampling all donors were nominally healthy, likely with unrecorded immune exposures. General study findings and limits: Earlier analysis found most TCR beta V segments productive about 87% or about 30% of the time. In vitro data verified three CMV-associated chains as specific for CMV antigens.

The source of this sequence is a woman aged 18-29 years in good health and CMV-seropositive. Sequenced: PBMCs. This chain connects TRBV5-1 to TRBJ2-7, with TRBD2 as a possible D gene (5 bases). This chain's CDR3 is CASSFSGERASYEQYF. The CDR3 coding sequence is TGCGCCAGCTCGTTCTCTGGGGAGAGGGCCTCCTACGAGCAGTACTTC.